The rows below give T cell receptor beta chains drawn from one sample of a study of read filtering for tumor transcriptome and immune sequencing. TCRdb re-derived calls from the reads in MiXCR, one entry per CDR3 protein. The sample has over 35,000 distinct CDR3 sequences, 13% seen once; the top ten hold 25% to 35%. The material sequenced was a population of CD138-negative cells sorted from bone marrow. The receptors derive from a donor aged 40 or older with multiple myeloma. Both conserved end residues are part of each CDR3.

J gene | V gene | CDR3 protein
TRBJ1-1 | TRBV28 | CASSLLTHADTEAFF
TRBJ2-1 | TRBV12-3/TRBV12-4 | CASSFMTSGKNEQFF
TRBJ2-1 | TRBV6-5 | CASSSSTNEQFF
TRBJ1-1 | TRBV11-3 | CASSEAVNTEAFF
TRBJ2-7 | TRBV5-1 | CASRAGTGTYEQYF
TRBJ2-5 | TRBV10-3 | CAISSGQGISEETQYF
TRBJ2-6 | TRBV28 | CASSFGGSGANVLTF
TRBJ2-5 | TRBV6-2/TRBV6-3 | CASSSSQRGYQETQYF
TRBJ1-2 | TRBV14 | CASSPSGLSAPHYGYTF
TRBJ2-5 | TRBV12-3/TRBV12-4 | CASRADWYQETQYF
TRBJ2-1 | TRBV3-1 | CASSQRGHNEQFF
TRBJ2-1 | TRBV20-1 | CSANVGIYNNEQFF
TRBJ2-7 | TRBV11-2 | CASSLDRGYEQYF
TRBJ1-1 | TRBV29-1 | CSTLNTEAFF
TRBJ1-1 | TRBV29-1 | CSVVVTDLSTEAFF
TRBJ2-5 | TRBV9 | CASSPPESEETQYF
TRBJ2-1 | TRBV7-3 | CASSLDRSSYNEQFF
TRBJ2-3 | TRBV28 | CASSVAGSTDTQYF
TRBJ2-2 | TRBV5-6 | CASSADRVDTGELFF
TRBJ2-1 | TRBV7-2 | CASSLMGPGNNEQFF
TRBJ2-5 | TRBV19 | CASSGTSGIRHQETQYF
TRBJ2-1 | TRBV5-1 | CASSLGDFYNEQFF
TRBJ2-1 | TRBV12-3/TRBV12-4 | CASSLDVGGSEQFF